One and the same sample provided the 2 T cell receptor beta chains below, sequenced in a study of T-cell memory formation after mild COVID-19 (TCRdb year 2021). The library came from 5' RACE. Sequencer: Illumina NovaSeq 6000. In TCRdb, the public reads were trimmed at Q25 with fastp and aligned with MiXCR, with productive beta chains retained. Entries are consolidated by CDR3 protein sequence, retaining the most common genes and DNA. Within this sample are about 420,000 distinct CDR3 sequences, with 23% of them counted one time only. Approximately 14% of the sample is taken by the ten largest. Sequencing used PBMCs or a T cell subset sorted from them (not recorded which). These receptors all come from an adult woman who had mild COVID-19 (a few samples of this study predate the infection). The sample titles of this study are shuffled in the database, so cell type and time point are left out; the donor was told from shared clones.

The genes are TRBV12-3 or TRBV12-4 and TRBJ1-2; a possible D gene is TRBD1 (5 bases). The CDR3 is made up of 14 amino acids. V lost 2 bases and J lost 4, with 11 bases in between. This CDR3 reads CASSLMGRAYGYTF. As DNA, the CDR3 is TGTGCCAGCAGTTTAATGGGCAGGGCCTATGGCTACACCTTC.

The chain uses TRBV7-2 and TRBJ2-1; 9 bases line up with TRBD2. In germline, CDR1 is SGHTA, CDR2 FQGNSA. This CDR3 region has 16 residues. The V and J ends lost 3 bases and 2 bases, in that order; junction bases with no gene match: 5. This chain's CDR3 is CASSLGTSTAYNEQFF. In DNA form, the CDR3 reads TGTGCCAGCAGCTTGGGGACTAGCACGGCCTACAATGAGCAGTTCTTC.